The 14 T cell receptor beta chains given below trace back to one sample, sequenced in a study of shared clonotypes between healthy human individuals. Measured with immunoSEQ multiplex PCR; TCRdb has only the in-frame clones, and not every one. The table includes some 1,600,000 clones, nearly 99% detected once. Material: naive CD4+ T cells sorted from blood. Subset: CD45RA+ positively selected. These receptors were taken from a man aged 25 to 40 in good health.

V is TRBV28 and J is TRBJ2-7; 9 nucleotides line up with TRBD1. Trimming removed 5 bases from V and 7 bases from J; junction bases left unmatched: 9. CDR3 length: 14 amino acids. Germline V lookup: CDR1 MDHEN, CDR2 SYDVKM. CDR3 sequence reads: CASSGTGIFLEQYF. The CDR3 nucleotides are TGTGCCAGCAGTGGGACAGGGATCTTTTTAGAGCAGTACTTC.

The CDR3 loop is CASSWSGNEKLFF. Here the CDR3 DNA reads TGTGCCAGCAGCTGGAGCGGGAATGAAAAACTGTTTTTT. V usage is TRBV5-4 and J usage is TRBJ1-4; unclear D gene. V lost 3 bases and J 5 bases, leaving 8 bases between the germline ends. CDR3 length: 13 amino acids. From germline, CDR1 is SGHNT and CDR2 YYREEE (reference sequence).

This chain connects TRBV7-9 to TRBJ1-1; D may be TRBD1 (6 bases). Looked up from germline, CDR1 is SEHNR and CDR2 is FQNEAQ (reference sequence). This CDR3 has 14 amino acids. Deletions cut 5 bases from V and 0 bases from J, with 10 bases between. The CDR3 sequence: CASSPGQMNTEAFF. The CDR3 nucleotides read TGTGCCAGCAGCCCCGGACAGATGAACACTGAAGCTTTCTTT.

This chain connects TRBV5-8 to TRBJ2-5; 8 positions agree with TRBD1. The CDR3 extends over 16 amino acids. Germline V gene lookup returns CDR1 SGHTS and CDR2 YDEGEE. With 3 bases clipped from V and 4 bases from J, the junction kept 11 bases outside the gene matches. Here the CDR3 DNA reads TGTGCCAGCAGCTCCGGTGAGGGACAGGTCGTAGAGACCCAGTACTTC. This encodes CASSSGEGQVVETQYF. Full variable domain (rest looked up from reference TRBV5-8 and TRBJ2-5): EAGVTQSPTHLIKTRGQQATLRCSPISGHTSVYWYQQALGLGLQFLLWYDEGEERNRGNFPPRFSGRQFPNYSSELNVNALELEDSALYLCASSSGEGQVVETQYFGPGTRLLVL.

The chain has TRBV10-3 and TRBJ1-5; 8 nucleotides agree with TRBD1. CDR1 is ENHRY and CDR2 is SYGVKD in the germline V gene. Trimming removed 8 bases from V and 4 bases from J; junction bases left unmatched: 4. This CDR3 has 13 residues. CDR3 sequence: CAIRQGTNQPQHF. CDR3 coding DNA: TGTGCCATCCGACAGGGGACGAATCAGCCCCAGCATTTT.

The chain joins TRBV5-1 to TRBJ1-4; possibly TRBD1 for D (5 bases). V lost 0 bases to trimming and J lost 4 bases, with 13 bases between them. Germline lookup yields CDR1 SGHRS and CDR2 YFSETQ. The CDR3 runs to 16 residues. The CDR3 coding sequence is TGCGCCAGCAGCTTGGTTCAGGGTTTTGGTAATGAAAAACTGTTTTTT. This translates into CASSLVQGFGNEKLFF.

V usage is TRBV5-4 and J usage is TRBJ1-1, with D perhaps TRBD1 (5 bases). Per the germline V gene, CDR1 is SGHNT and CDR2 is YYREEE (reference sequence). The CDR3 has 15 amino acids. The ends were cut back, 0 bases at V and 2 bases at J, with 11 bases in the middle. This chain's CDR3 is CASSLVAGPNTEAFF. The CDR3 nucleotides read TGTGCCAGCAGCTTGGTCGCGGGACCTAACACTGAAGCTTTCTTT.

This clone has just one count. The CDR3 spells CAISWTIDQPQHF. CDR3 nucleotide sequence: TGTGCCATCAGTTGGACTATAGATCAGCCCCAGCATTTT. The chain has TRBV10-3 and TRBJ1-5; D remains unclear. From germline, CDR1 is ENHRY and CDR2 SYGVKD. V dropped 5 bases and J dropped 5 bases, with 10 bases sitting between them. CDR3 length: 13 amino acids.

The CDR3 is CASSLRGQGAGDYGYTF. The CDR3 nucleotides are TGTGCCAGCAGCTTAAGGGGACAGGGGGCAGGGGACTATGGCTACACCTTC. This sequence joins TRBV7-8 and TRBJ1-2; 12 nucleotides agree with TRBD1. Trimming at V came to 2 bases and at J to 3 bases, leaving 7 bases not matched to a gene. The CDR3 has 17 amino acids. Looked up from germline, CDR1 is SGHVS and CDR2 is FQNEAQ.

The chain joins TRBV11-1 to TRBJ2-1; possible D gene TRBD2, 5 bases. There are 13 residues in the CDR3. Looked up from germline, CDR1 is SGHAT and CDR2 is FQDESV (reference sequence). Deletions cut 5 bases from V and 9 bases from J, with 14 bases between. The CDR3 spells CASSRELGTEQFF. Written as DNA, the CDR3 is TGTGCCAGCAGCCGGGAATTAGGAACTGAGCAGTTCTTC.

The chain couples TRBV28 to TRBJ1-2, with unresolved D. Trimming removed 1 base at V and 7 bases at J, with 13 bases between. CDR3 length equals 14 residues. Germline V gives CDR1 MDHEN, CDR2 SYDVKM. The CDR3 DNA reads TGTGCCAGCAGTTTATTAGTTGGACTTTCTGGCTACACCTTC. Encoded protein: CASSLLVGLSGYTF.

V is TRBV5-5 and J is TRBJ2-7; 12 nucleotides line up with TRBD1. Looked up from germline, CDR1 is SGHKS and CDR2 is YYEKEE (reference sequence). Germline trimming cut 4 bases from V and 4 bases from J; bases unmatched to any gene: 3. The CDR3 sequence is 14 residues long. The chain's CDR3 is CASSRDRGPYEQYF. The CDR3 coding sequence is TGTGCCAGCAGCCGGGACAGGGGGCCGTACGAGCAGTACTTC.

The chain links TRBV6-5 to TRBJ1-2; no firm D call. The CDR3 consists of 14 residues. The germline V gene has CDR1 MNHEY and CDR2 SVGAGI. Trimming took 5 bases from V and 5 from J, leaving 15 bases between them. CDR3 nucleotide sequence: TGTGCCAGCAGTGACCCGGGAAGGCCTTATGGCTACACCTTC. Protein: CASSDPGRPYGYTF.

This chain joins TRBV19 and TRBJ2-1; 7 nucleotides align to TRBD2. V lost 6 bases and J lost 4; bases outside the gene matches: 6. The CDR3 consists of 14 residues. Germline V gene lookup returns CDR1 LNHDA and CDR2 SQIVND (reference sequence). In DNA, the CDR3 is TGTGCCAGTAGGCGGGCGGGGGTTTACAATGAGCAGTTCTTC. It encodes CASRRAGVYNEQFF.